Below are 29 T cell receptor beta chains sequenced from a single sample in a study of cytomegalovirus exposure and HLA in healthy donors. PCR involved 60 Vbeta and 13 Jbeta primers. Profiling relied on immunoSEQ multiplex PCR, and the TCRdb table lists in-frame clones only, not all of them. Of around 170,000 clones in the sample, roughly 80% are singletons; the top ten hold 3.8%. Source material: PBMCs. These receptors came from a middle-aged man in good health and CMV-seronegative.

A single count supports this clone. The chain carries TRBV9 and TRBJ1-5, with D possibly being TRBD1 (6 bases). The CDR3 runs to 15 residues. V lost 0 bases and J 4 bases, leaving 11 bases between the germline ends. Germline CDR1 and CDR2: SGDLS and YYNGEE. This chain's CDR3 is CASSVGGGGNQPQHF. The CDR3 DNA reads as TGTGCCAGCAGCGTAGGGGGAGGGGGTAATCAGCCCCAGCATTTT.

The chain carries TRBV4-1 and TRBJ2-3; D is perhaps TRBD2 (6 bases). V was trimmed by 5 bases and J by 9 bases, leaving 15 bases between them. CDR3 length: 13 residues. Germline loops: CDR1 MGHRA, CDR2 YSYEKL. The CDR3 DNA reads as TGCGCCAGCAGCGACCCCGGGAGCCCGACGCAGTATTTT. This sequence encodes CASSDPGSPTQYF.

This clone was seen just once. CDR3 sequence (DNA): TGTGCCAGTAGCCTGGACAGGGTAGGAGGAGAGACCCAGTACTTC. Translation: CASSLDRVGGETQYF. This sequence joins TRBV19 and TRBJ2-5, with 8 bases aligning to TRBD1. The germline V gene has CDR1 LNHDA and CDR2 SQIVND (reference sequence). V dropped 6 bases and J dropped 4; count of bases not matched to a gene: 10. CDR3 size: 15 residues.

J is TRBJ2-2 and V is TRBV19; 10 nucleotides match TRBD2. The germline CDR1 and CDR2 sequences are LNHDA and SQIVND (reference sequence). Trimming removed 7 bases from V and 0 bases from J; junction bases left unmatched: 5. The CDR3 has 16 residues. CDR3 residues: CASTFSGGTNTGELFF. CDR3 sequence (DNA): TGTGCCAGTACCTTTAGCGGGGGGACGAACACCGGGGAGCTGTTTTTT.

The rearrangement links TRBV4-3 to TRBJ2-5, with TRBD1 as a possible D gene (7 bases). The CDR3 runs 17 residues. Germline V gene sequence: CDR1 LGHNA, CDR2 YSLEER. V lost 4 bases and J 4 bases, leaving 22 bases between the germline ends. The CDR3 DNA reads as TGCGCCAGCAGCCCGCAGGGGGGACGAGGGGCTGGAGAGACCCAGTACTTC. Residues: CASSPQGGRGAGETQYF.

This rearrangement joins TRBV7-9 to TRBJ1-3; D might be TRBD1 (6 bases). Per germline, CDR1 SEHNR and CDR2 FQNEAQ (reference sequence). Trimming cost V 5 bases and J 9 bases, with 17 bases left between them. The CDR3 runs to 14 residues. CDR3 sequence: CASSGDRSVGTIYF. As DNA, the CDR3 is TGTGCCAGCAGCGGCGACAGGTCCGTCGGCACCATATATTTT.

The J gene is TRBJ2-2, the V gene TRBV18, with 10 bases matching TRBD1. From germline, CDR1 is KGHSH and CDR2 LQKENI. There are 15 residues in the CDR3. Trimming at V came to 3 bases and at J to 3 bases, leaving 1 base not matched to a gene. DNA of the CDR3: TGTGCCAGCTCACCTGGGACAGGGGACACCGGGGAGCTGTTTTTT. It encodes CASSPGTGDTGELFF.

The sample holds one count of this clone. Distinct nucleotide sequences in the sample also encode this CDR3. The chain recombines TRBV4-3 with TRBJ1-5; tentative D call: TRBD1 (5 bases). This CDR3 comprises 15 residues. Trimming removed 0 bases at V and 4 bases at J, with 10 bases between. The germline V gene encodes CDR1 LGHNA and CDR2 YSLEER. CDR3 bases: TGCGCCAGCAGCCAAGACTGGGGGGGAAATCAGCCCCAGCATTTT. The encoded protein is CASSQDWGGNQPQHF.

The CDR3 DNA reads TGTGCCAGCAGCAGTTATAGCAATCAGCCCCAGCATTTT. It encodes CASSSYSNQPQHF. The chain combines TRBV6-1 with TRBJ1-5; D is unclear. Looked up from germline, CDR1 is MNHNS and CDR2 is SASEGT. Trimming removed 6 bases at V and 0 bases at J, with 6 bases between. The CDR3 consists of 13 residues.

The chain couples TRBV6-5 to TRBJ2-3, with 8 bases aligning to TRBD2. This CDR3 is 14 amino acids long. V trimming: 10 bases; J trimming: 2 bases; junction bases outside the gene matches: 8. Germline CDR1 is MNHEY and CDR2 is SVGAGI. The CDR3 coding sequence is TGTGCCACAGGGGCGGGGGGCCCCACAGATACGCAGTATTTT. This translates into CATGAGGPTDTQYF.

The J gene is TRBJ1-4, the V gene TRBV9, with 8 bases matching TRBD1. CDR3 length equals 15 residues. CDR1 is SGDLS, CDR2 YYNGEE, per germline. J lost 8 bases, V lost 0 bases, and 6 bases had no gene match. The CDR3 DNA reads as TGTGCCAGCAGCGTAGGAACAGGGGGGGGAGAAAAACTGTTTTTT. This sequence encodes CASSVGTGGGEKLFF. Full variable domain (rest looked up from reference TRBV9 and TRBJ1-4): DSGVTQTPKHLITATGQRVTLRCSPRSGDLSVYWYQQSLDQGLQFLIQYYNGEERAKGNILERFSAQQFPDLHSELNLSSLELGDSALYFCASSVGTGGGEKLFFGSGTQLSVL.

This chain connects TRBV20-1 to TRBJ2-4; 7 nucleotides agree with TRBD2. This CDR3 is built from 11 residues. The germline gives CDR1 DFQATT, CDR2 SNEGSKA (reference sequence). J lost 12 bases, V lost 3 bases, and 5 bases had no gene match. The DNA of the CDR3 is TGCAGTGCTAGCCCCGGGGAGGGTCAGTACTTC. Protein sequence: CSASPGEGQYF.

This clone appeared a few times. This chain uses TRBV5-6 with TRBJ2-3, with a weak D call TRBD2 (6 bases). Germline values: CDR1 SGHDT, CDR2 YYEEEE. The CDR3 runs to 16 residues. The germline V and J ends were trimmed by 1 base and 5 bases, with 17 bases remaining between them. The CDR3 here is CASSLFSGVTLDTQYF. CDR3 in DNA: TGTGCCAGCAGCTTGTTTTCGGGGGTCACGCTAGATACGCAGTATTTT.

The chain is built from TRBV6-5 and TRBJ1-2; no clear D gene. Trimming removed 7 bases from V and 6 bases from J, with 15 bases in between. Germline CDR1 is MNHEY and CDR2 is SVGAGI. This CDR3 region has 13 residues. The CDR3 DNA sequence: TGTGCCAGCACTCGGACTGGGATCGATGGCTACACCTTC. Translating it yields CASTRTGIDGYTF.

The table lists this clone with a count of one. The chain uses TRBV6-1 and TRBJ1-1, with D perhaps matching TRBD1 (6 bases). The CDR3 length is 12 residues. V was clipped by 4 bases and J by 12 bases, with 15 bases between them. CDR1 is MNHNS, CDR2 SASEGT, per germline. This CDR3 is CASSVVYRDTFF. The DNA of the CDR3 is TGTGCCAGCAGTGTTGTCTACAGGGATACTTTCTTT.

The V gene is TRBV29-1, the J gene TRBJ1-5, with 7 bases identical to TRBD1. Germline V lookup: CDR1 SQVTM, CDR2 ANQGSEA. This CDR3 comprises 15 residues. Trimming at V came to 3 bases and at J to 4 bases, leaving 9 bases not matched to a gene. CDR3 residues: CSVDLDRDPNQPQHF. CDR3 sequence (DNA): TGCAGCGTTGACCTAGACAGGGACCCTAATCAGCCCCAGCATTTT. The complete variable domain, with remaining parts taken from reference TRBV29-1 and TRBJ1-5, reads SAVISQKPSRDICQRGTSLTIQCQVDSQVTMMFWYRQQPGQSLTLIATANQGSEATYESGFVIDKFPISRPNLTFSTLTVSNMSPEDSSIYLCSVDLDRDPNQPQHFGDGTRLSIL.

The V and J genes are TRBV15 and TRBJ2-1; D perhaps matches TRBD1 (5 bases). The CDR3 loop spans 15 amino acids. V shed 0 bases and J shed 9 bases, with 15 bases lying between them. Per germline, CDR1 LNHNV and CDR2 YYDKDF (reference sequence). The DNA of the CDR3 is TGTGCCACCAGCAGAGAAGGGGCAGTAAGGGGTGAGCAGTTCTTC. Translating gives CATSREGAVRGEQFF.

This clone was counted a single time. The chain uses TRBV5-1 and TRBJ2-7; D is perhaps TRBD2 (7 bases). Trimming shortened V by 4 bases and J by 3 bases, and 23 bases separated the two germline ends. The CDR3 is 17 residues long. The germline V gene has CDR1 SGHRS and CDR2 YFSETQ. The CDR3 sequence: CASSPAGEGHPYYEQYF. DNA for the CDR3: TGCGCCAGCAGCCCGGCGGGGGAGGGACACCCATACTACGAGCAGTACTTC.

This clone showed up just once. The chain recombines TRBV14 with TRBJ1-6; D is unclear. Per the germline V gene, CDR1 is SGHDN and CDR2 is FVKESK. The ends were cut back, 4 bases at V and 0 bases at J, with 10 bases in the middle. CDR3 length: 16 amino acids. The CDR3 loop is CASSPYGSSYNSPLHF. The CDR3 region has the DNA TGTGCCAGCAGCCCCTATGGGAGCTCCTATAATTCACCCCTCCACTTT.

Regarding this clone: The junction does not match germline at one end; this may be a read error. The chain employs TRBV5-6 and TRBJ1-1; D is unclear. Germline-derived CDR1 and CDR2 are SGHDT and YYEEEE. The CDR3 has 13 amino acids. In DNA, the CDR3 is TGTTCCAGCAGCTTGCGGGGTTATGCTGAAGCTTTCTTT. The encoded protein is CSSSLRGYAEAFF.

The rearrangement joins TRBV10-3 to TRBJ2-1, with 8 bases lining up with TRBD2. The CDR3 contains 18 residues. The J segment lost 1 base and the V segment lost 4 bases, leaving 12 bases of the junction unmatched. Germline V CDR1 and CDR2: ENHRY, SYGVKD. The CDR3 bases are TGTGCCATCAGTGGGTCGGGAACTAGCGGTGATTCCTACAATGAGCAGTTCTTC. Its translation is CAISGSGTSGDSYNEQFF.

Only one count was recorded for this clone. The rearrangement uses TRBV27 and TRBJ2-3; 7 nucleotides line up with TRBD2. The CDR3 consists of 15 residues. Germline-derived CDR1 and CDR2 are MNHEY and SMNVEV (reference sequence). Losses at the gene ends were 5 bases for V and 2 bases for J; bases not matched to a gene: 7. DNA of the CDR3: TGTGCCAGCAGTAATAGCGGGTCTTTCACAGATACGCAGTATTTT. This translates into CASSNSGSFTDTQYF.

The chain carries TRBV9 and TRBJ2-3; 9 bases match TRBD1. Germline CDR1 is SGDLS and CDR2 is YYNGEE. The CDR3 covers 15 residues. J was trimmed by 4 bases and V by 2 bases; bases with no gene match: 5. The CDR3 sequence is CASSVGTGLSDTQYF. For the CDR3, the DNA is TGTGCCAGCAGCGTGGGGACAGGGTTGTCAGATACGCAGTATTTT.

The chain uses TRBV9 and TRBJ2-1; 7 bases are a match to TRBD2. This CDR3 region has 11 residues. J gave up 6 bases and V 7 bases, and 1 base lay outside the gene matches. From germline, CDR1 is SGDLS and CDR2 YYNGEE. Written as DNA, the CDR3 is TGTGCCAGCGGGAGGGCCAATGAGCAGTTCTTC. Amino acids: CASGRANEQFF.

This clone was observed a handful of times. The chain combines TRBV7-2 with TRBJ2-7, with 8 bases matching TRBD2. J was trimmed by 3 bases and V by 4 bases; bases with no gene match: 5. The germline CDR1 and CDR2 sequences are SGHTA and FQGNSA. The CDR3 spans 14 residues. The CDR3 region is CASSYGAGVYEQYF. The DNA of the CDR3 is TGTGCCAGCAGCTATGGAGCGGGGGTCTACGAGCAGTACTTC. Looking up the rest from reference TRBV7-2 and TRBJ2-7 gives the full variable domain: GAGVSQSPSNKVTEKGKDVELRCDPISGHTALYWYRQSLGQGLEFLIYFQGNSAPDKSGLPSDRFSAERTGGSVSTLTIQRTQQEDSAVYLCASSYGAGVYEQYFGPGTRLTVT.

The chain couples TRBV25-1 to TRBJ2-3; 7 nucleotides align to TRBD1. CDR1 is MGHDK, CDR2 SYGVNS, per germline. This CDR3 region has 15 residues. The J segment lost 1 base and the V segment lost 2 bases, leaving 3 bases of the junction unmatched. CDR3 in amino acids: CASSEDRVGTDTQYF. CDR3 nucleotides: TGTGCCAGCAGTGAAGACAGGGTGGGCACAGATACGCAGTATTTT.

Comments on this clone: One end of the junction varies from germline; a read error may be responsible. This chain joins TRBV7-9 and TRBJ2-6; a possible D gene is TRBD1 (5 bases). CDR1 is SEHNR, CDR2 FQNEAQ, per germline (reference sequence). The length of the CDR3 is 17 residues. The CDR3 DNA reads TGTTCCAGCAGCTTTAAAACAGGCTCCTCTGGGGCCAACGTCCTGACTTTC. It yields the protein CSSSFKTGSSGANVLTF.

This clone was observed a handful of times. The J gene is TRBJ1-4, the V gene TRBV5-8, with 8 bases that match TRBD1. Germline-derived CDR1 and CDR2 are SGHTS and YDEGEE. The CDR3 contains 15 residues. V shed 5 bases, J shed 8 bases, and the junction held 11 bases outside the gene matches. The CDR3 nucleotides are TGTGCCAGCAGGGCCCCAGGGGGCATCGGAGAAAAACTGTTTTTT. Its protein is CASRAPGGIGEKLFF.

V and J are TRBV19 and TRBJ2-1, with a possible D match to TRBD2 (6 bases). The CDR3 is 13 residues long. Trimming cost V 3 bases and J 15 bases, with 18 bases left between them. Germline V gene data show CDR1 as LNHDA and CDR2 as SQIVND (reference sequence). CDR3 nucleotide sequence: TGTGCCAGTAGTATCGCCGAGGGGAGGTTGCCGTTCTTC. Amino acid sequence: CASSIAEGRLPFF.